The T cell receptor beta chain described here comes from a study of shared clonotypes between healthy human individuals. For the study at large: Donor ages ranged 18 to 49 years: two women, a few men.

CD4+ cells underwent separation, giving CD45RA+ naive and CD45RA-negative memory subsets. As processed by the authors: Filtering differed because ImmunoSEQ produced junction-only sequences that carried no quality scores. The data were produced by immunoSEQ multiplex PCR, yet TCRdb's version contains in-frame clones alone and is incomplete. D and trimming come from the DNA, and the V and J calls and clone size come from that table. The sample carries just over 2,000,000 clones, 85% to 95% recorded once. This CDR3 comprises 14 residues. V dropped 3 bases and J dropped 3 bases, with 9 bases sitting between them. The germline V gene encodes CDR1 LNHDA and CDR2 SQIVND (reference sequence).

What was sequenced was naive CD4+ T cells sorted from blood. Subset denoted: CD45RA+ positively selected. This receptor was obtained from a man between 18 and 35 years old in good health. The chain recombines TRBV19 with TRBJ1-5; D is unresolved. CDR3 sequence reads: CASSISHFNQPQHF. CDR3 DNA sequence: TGTGCCAGTAGTATTTCCCACTTCAATCAGCCCCAGCATTTT.